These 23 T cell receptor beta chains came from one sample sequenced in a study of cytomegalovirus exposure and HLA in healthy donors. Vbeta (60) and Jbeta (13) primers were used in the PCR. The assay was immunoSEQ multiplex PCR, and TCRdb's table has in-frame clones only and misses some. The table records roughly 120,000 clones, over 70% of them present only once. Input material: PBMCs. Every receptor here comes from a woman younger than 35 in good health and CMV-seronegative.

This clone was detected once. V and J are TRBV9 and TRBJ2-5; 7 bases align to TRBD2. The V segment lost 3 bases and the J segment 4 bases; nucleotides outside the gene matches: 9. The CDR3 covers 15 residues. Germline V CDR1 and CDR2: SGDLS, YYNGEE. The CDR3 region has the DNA TGTGCCAGCAGCGCCGTAAGCGGGGATGGAGAGACCCAGTACTTC. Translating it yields CASSAVSGDGETQYF.

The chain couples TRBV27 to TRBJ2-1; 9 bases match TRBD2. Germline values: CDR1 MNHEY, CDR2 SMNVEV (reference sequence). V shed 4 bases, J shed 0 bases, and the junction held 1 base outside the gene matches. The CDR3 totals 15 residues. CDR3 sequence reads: CASSWRGGSYNEQFF. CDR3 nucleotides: TGTGCCAGCAGTTGGCGGGGGGGCTCCTACAATGAGCAGTTCTTC.

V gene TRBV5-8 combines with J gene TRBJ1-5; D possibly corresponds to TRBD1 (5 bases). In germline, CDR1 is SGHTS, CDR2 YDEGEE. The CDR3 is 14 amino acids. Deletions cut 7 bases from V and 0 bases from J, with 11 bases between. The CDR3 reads CASQKRGSNQPQHF. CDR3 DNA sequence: TGTGCCAGCCAAAAAAGGGGTAGCAATCAGCCCCAGCATTTT.

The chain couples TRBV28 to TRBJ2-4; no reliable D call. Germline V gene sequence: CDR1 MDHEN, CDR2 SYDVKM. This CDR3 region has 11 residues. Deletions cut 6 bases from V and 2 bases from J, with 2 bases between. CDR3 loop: CASSSKNIQYF. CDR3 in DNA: TGTGCCAGCAGCTCCAAAAACATTCAGTACTTC.

CDR3 DNA: TGCGCCAGCACCCGGGAGGGGAGGACCGGGGACACTGAAGCTTTCTTT. Its protein product is CASTREGRTGDTEAFF. V usage is TRBV5-1 and J usage is TRBJ1-1, with D perhaps TRBD1 (5 bases). The ends were cut back, 6 bases at V and 3 bases at J, with 21 bases in the middle. The CDR3 has 16 amino acids. CDR1 is SGHRS, CDR2 YFSETQ, per germline.

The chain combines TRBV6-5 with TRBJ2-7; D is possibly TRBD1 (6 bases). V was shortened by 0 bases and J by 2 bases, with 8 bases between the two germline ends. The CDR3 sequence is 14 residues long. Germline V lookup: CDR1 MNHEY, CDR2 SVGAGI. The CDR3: CASSYSGQTYEQYF. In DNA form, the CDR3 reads TGTGCCAGCAGTTACTCGGGACAAACCTACGAGCAGTACTTC.

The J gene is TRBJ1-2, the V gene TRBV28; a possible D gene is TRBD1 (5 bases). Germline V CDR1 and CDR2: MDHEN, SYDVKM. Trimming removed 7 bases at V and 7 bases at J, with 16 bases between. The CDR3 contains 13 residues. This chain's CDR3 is CASNSQGRVGYTF. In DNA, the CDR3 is TGTGCCAGCAACTCGCAGGGAAGGGTTGGCTACACCTTC.

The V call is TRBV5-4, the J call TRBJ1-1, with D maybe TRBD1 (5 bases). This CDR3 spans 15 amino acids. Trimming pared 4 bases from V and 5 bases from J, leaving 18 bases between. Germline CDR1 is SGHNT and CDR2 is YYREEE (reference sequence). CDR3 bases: TGTGCCAGCAGCACCTCCGGGGGTTTAGGGACTGAAGCTTTCTTT. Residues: CASSTSGGLGTEAFF.

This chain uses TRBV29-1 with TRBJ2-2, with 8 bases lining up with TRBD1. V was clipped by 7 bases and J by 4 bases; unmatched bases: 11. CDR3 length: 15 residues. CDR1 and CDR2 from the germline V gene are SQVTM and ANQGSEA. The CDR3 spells CSATGGPSGTGELFF. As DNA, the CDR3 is TGCAGCGCAACAGGGGGGCCTTCGGGCACCGGGGAGCTGTTTTTT.

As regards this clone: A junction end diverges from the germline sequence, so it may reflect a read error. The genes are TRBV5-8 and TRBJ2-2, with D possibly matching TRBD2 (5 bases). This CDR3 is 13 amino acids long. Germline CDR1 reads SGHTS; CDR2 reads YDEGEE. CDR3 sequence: CACSPTGTGELFF. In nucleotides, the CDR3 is TGTGCCTGCAGTCCCACGGGGACCGGGGAGCTGTTTTTT.

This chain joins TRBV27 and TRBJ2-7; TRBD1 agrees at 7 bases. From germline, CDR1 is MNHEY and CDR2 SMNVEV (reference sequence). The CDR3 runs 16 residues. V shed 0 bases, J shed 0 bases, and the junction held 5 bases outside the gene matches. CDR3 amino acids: CASSLSPGTASYEQYF. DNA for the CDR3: TGTGCCAGCAGTTTATCGCCCGGGACAGCCTCCTACGAGCAGTACTTC.

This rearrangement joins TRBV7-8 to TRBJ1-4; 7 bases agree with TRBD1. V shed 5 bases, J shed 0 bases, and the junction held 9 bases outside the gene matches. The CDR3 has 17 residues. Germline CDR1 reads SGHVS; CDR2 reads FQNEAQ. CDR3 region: CASSLLQGEATNEKLFF. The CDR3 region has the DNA TGTGCCAGCAGCCTCCTCCAGGGGGAGGCAACTAATGAAAAACTGTTTTTT.

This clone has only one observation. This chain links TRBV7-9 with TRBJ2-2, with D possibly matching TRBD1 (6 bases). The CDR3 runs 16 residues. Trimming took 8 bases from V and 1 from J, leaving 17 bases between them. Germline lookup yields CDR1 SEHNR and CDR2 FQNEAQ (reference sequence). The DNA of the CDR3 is TGTGCCAGCGTCCGACAGGCACGCGAGAACACCGGGGAGCTGTTTTTT. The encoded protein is CASVRQARENTGELFF.

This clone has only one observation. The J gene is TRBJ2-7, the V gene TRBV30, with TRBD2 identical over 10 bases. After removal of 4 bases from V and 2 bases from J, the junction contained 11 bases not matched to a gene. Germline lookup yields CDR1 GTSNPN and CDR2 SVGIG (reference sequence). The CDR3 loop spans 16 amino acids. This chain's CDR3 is CAWTSGGPIPPYEQYF. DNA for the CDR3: TGTGCCTGGACTAGCGGGGGCCCTATCCCTCCCTACGAGCAGTACTTC.

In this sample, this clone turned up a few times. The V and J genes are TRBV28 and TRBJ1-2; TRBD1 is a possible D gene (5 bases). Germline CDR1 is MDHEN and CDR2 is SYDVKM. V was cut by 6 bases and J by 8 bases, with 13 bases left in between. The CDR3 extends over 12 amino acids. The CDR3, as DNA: TGTGCCAGCAGGGCACAGGACGGAGGCTACACCTTC. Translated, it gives CASRAQDGGYTF.

The DNA for the CDR3 is TGTGCCTGGAGTCCCCGGAATTCACCCCTCCACTTT. It yields the protein CAWSPRNSPLHF. The V and J genes are TRBV30 and TRBJ1-6; no reliable D call. V was pared by 2 bases and J by 7 bases, with 6 bases between. CDR1 and CDR2 (germline): GTSNPN, SVGIG (reference sequence). CDR3 length equals 12 residues.

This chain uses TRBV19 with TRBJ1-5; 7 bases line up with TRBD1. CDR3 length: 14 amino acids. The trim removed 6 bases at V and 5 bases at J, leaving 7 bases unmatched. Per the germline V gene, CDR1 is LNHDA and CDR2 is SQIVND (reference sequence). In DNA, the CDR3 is TGTGCCAGTAGCCTGGGACAGTACTATCAGCCCCAGCATTTT. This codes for CASSLGQYYQPQHF.

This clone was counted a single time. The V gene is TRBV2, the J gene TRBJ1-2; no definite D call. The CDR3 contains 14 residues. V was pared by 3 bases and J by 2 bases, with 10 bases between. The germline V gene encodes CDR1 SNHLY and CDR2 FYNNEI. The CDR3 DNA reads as TGTGCCAGCAGTGATCGACGGGAGAACTATGGCTACACCTTC. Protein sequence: CASSDRRENYGYTF. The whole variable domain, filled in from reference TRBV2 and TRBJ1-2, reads EPEVTQTPSHQVTQMGQEVILRCVPISNHLYFYWYRQILGQKVEFLVSFYNNEISEKSEIFDDQFSVERPDGSNFTLKIRSTKLEDSAMYFCASSDRRENYGYTFGSGTRLTVV.

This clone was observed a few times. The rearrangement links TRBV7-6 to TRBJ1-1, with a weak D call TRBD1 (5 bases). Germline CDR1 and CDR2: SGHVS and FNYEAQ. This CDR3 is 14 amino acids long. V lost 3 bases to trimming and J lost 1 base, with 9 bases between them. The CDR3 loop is CASSFLQANTEAFF. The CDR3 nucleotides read TGTGCCAGCAGCTTTCTACAGGCGAACACTGAAGCTTTCTTT.

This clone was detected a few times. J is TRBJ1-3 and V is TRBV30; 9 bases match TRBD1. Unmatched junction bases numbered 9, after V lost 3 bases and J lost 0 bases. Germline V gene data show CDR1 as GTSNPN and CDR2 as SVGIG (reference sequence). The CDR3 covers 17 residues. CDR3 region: CAWSPGTGFSSGNTIYF. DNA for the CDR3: TGTGCCTGGAGCCCCGGGACAGGGTTTAGCTCTGGAAACACCATATATTTT.

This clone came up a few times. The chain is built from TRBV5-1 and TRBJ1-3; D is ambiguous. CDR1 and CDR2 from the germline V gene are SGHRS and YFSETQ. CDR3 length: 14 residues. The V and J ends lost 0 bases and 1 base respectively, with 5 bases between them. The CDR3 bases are TGCGCCAGCAGCTTGGCCAGTTCTGGAAACACCATATATTTT. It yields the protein CASSLASSGNTIYF. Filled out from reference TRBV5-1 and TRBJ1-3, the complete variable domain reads KAGVTQTPRYLIKTRGQQVTLSCSPISGHRSVSWYQQTPGQGLQFLFEYFSETQRNKGNFPGRFSGRQFSNSRSEMNVSTLELGDSALYLCASSLASSGNTIYFGEGSWLTVV.

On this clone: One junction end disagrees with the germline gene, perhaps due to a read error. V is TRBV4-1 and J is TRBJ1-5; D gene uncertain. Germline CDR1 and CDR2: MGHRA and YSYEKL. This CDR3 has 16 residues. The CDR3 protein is CASGQDSRGDYQPQHF. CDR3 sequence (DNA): TGCGCCAGCGGCCAAGATAGTCGGGGTGATTATCAGCCCCAGCATTTT.

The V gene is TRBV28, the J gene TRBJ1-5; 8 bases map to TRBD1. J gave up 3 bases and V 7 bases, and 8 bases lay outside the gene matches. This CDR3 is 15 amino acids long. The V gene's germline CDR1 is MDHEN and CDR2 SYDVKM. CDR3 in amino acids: CASTWRTGTNQPQHF. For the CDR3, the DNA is TGTGCCAGCACCTGGCGGACAGGGACCAATCAGCCCCAGCATTTT. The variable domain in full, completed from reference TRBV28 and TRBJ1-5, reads DVKVTQSSRYLVKRTGEKVFLECVQDMDHENMFWYRQDPGLGLRLIYFSYDVKMKEKGDIPEGYSVSREKKERFSLILESASTNQTSMYLCASTWRTGTNQPQHFGDGTRLSIL.